This T cell receptor beta chain comes out of a study of blood T cell repertoires in COVID-19. Study-level background: Collection of acute and convalescent COVID-19 samples took place in the United States, Italy and Spain. PBMCs, B-cell-depleted T cells, or T cells were the source of the cDNA or gDNA that made up the material.

The trim removed 5 bases at V and 8 bases at J, leaving 7 bases unmatched. This CDR3 has 15 amino acids. Looked up from germline, CDR1 is ENHRY and CDR2 is SYGVKD. In the original workflow: Cell counts per sample came from amplifying reference gene primers. Sequenced by immunoSEQ multiplex PCR; TCRdb stores in-frame clones only, minus some. That table gives V, J and clone size, and the DNA gave D and trimming. The sample shows about 110,000 clones, 80% to 90% of them seen only once. The clonotype comes from a woman in her forties or fifties with active or convalescent COVID-19. This sequence joins TRBV10-3 and TRBJ2-1; 12 nucleotides agree with TRBD2. Sequencing was done on a sample of peripheral blood. In DNA, the CDR3 is TGTGCCATCAGTCTGACTAGCGGGAGTGGGTATGAGCAGTTCTTC. This encodes CAISLTSGSGYEQFF.